These T cell receptor beta chains were read from a single sample in a study of cytomegalovirus exposure and HLA in healthy donors. TCRdb keeps only in-frame clones here, not all; method: immunoSEQ multiplex PCR. The profile shows about 300,000 clones, roughly 90% of them singletons. Sample: PBMCs. Receptors originate from a young woman in good health and CMV-seronegative. CDR3s include the opening cysteine and the closing phenylalanine or tryptophan. A D gene is named only where the DNA matches it firmly. Clone size, where shown, is once, few, many, or a class for clones that have expanded.

V gene: TRBV5-1; J gene: TRBJ1-6; D gene: TRBD1; clone size: NA; CDR3 DNA: TGCGCCAGCAGCTCCGGGACAGGGAATTCACCCCTCCACTTT; CDR3 protein: CASSSGTGNSPLHF
V gene: TRBV20-1; J gene: TRBJ1-1; D gene: NA; clone size: few; CDR3 DNA: TGCAGTACCAGGGAATCTGGGGAAGCTTTCTTT; CDR3 protein: CSTRESGEAFF
V gene: TRBV10-3; J gene: TRBJ2-3; D gene: TRBD2; clone size: NA; CDR3 DNA: TGTGCCATCAGGGAAGCGGGGGGCTCAGGGACGCAGTATTTT; CDR3 protein: CAIREAGGSGTQYF
V gene: TRBV30; J gene: TRBJ1-4; D gene: TRBD1; clone size: NA; CDR3 DNA: TGTGCCTCAAGACAGGGATCGGTAGAACTGTTTTTT; CDR3 protein: CASRQGSVELFF
V gene: TRBV29-1; J gene: TRBJ2-1; D gene: NA; clone size: NA; CDR3 DNA: TGCAGCGTGGGGGGCGGGAGCTTCTACAATGAGCAGTTCTTC; CDR3 protein: CSVGGGSFYNEQFF
V gene: TRBV5-8; J gene: TRBJ1-3; D gene: NA; clone size: NA; CDR3 DNA: TGTGCCAGCAGCTTGGATGCAGTATGGTCTGGAAACACCATATATTTT; CDR3 protein: CASSLDAVWSGNTIYF
V gene: TRBV6-1; J gene: TRBJ1-4; D gene: NA; clone size: NA; CDR3 DNA: TGTGCCAGCAGTGAAATTAGAGTAAGAATGTTTTTT; CDR3 protein: CASSEIRVRMFF
V gene: TRBV7-3; J gene: TRBJ1-6; D gene: NA; clone size: NA; CDR3 DNA: TGTGCCAGCAGCTTAAGATCCACCGGAACAGGTTCACCCCTCCACTTT; CDR3 protein: CASSLRSTGTGSPLHF
V gene: TRBV7-8; J gene: TRBJ2-7; D gene: NA; clone size: NA; CDR3 DNA: TGTGCCAGCAGCCCACGGACAGATTACGAGCAGTACTTC; CDR3 protein: CASSPRTDYEQYF
V gene: TRBV28; J gene: TRBJ1-2; D gene: NA; clone size: NA; CDR3 DNA: TGTGCCAGCAGTCTCCCCTCGGCAGGGCTTGGCTACACCTTC; CDR3 protein: CASSLPSAGLGYTF
V gene: TRBV27; J gene: TRBJ2-1; D gene: TRBD2; clone size: once; CDR3 DNA: TGTGCCAGCAGTTTCGTTTCTAGCGGGAGTTTCTACAATGAGCAGTTCTTC; CDR3 protein: CASSFVSSGSFYNEQFF
V gene: TRBV9; J gene: TRBJ2-3; D gene: NA; clone size: NA; CDR3 DNA: TGTGCCAGCAGCGCGCCGGTGGGTAGCGGCACAGATACGCAGTATTTT; CDR3 protein: CASSAPVGSGTDTQYF
V gene: TRBV18; J gene: TRBJ2-7; D gene: TRBD1; clone size: NA; CDR3 DNA: TGTGCCAGCTCACCGGGACAGGAAAACTACGAGCAGTACTTC; CDR3 protein: CASSPGQENYEQYF
V gene: TRBV28; J gene: TRBJ2-2; D gene: TRBD2; clone size: NA; CDR3 DNA: TGTGCCAGCATAGCGGGAGGGCCCGGGGAGCTGTTTTTT; CDR3 protein: CASIAGGPGELFF
V gene: TRBV10-1; J gene: TRBJ2-4; D gene: TRBD2; clone size: NA; CDR3 DNA: TGCGCCAGCCGACTAGCGGGGGGGAAAAACATTCAGTACTTC; CDR3 protein: CASRLAGGKNIQYF
V gene: TRBV6-4; J gene: TRBJ2-2; D gene: TRBD1; clone size: NA; CDR3 DNA: TGTGCCAGCAGTGAAGACAGGGAGTTCGGGGAGCTGTTTTTT; CDR3 protein: CASSEDREFGELFF
V gene: TRBV5-4; J gene: TRBJ1-1; D gene: NA; clone size: NA; CDR3 DNA: TGTGCCAGCAGCGATCGGGTGAGCACTGAAGCTTTCTTT; CDR3 protein: CASSDRVSTEAFF